Below are 19 T cell receptor beta chains sequenced from a single sample in a study of T cell responses to AZD1222 COVID-19 vaccine. The repertoire was sequenced with immunoSEQ multiplex PCR; TCRdb's copy has only in-frame clones and lacks some. The data show approximately 71,000 clones, with around nine tenths seen just once and under 8.5% held by the top ten. The sample in question was peripheral blood, obtained on day 0 of AZD1222 vaccination. All receptors derive from an adult in good health.

The V gene is TRBV29-1, the J gene TRBJ2-1; the match to TRBD2 covers 7 bases. CDR1 and CDR2 from the germline V gene are SQVTM and ANQGSEA. The CDR3 has 14 residues. V trimming: 7 bases; J trimming: 4 bases; junction bases outside the gene matches: 10. CDR3 in amino acids: CSAKAAGQYNEQFF. CDR3 nucleotide sequence: TGCAGCGCCAAGGCAGCGGGGCAATACAATGAGCAGTTCTTC.

This sequence joins TRBV11-3 and TRBJ2-7; D ambiguous. The germline V and J ends were trimmed by 0 bases and 3 bases, with 6 bases remaining between them. The CDR3 covers 13 residues. Germline CDR1 and CDR2: SGHNT and YENEEA. Here the CDR3 reads CASSLEESYEQYF. CDR3 DNA sequence: TGTGCCAGCAGCTTAGAGGAGAGCTACGAGCAGTACTTC.

This chain links TRBV30 with TRBJ1-4; 7 bases match TRBD1. The germline gives CDR1 GTSNPN, CDR2 SVGIG (reference sequence). The CDR3 length is 13 residues. J was trimmed by 10 bases and V by 0 bases; bases with no gene match: 5. This CDR3 reads CAWSVGTVGKLFF. DNA for the CDR3: TGTGCCTGGAGTGTCGGGACAGTCGGAAAACTGTTTTTT.

The chain uses TRBV3-1 (or the pseudogene TRBV3-2) and TRBJ2-4; 8 nucleotides line up with TRBD2. Per germline, CDR1 LGHDT and CDR2 YNNKEL (reference sequence). The V segment lost 4 bases and the J segment 3 bases; nucleotides outside the gene matches: 8. The CDR3 is 16 amino acids. This chain's CDR3 is CASSLSSGRIKNIQYF. CDR3 nucleotides: TGTGCCAGCAGCCTTTCTAGCGGGCGAATCAAAAACATTCAGTACTTC.

By proportion, this clone is medium-sized. This chain connects TRBV9 to TRBJ1-4; 9 nucleotides agree with TRBD1. The V segment lost 5 bases and the J segment 6 bases; nucleotides outside the gene matches: 8. Germline assignment: CDR1 SGDLS and CDR2 YYNGEE. There are 15 residues in the CDR3. The chain's CDR3 is CASSGTGGADEKLFF. DNA for the CDR3: TGTGCCAGCAGTGGTACAGGGGGCGCCGATGAAAAACTGTTTTTT. The variable domain in full, with the rest retrieved from reference TRBV9 and TRBJ1-4, is DSGVTQTPKHLITATGQRVTLRCSPRSGDLSVYWYQQSLDQGLQFLIQYYNGEERAKGNILERFSAQQFPDLHSELNLSSLELGDSALYFCASSGTGGADEKLFFGSGTQLSVL.

The V and J genes are TRBV4-3 and TRBJ2-7; either TRBD1 or TRBD2 may fit D (5 bases each). The CDR3 loop spans 15 amino acids. Per germline, CDR1 LGHNA and CDR2 YSLEER. V lost 1 base and J lost 1, with 11 bases in between. The CDR3 protein is CASSQVYGASYEQYF. CDR3 DNA sequence: TGCGCCAGCAGCCAAGTGTACGGGGCATCCTACGAGCAGTACTTC.

The chain couples TRBV6-5 to TRBJ2-2; weak D call: TRBD2 (6 bases). The germline CDR1 and CDR2 sequences are MNHEY and SVGAGI. Trimming took off 4 bases at V and 10 bases at J, with 16 bases between the two ends. The CDR3 length is 14 residues. CDR3 sequence (DNA): TGTGCCAGCAGTTCCCAGGCCCGGGAGCCGGAGCTGTTTTTT. This encodes CASSSQAREPELFF.

This chain connects TRBV6-5 to TRBJ2-2; D possibly corresponds to TRBD2 (5 bases). V lost 2 bases and J lost 5, with 9 bases in between. The CDR3 is 14 residues long. The germline CDR1 and CDR2 sequences are MNHEY and SVGAGI. CDR3 sequence (DNA): TGTGCCAGCAGTTACCTCGGGGAAACCGGGGAGCTGTTTTTT. Translation: CASSYLGETGELFF.

The chain employs TRBV3-1 (or the pseudogene TRBV3-2) and TRBJ2-7, with TRBD2 as a possible D gene (5 bases). This CDR3 spans 14 amino acids. V was clipped by 6 bases and J by 0 bases, with 12 bases between them. Per the germline V gene, CDR1 is LGHDT and CDR2 is YNNKEL (reference sequence). CDR3 region: CASRLQTNSYEQYF. The CDR3 region has the DNA TGTGCCAGCAGGCTACAGACTAACTCCTACGAGCAGTACTTC.

The CDR3 reads CASSLVGRVGDTQYF. The CDR3 DNA reads TGTGCCAGCAGCTTAGTCGGAAGGGTTGGAGATACGCAGTATTTT. This rearrangement joins TRBV7-2 to TRBJ2-3; D is ambiguous. This CDR3 comprises 15 residues. In germline, CDR1 is SGHTA, CDR2 FQGNSA. The V end lost 1 base, the J end lost 5 bases, and 13 bases lay between the germline ends. The variable domain in full, with the rest retrieved from reference TRBV7-2 and TRBJ2-3, is GAGVSQSPSNKVTEKGKDVELRCDPISGHTALYWYRQSLGQGLEFLIYFQGNSAPDKSGLPSDRFSAERTGGSVSTLTIQRTQQEDSAVYLCASSLVGRVGDTQYFGPGTRLTVL.

The chain links TRBV14 to TRBJ2-1; perhaps TRBD1 as D (5 bases). The CDR3 sequence is 20 residues long. CDR1 is SGHDN, CDR2 FVKESK, per germline. V dropped 0 bases and J dropped 0 bases, with 21 bases sitting between them. The CDR3 bases are TGTGCCAGCAGCCAAGATGTTATTTCAGGGATACGGAGCTCCTACAATGAGCAGTTCTTC. Amino acid sequence: CASSQDVISGIRSSYNEQFF.

V and J are TRBV5-1 and TRBJ2-7, with D perhaps TRBD2 (7 bases). CDR1 is SGHRS and CDR2 is YFSETQ in the germline V gene. This CDR3 region has 15 residues. Trimming pared 6 bases from V and 2 bases from J, leaving 18 bases between. CDR3 sequence reads: CASTPSAGAAYEQYF. The CDR3 nucleotides read TGCGCCAGCACCCCTTCCGCGGGGGCCGCCTACGAGCAGTACTTC. The variable domain in full, completed from reference TRBV5-1 and TRBJ2-7, reads KAGVTQTPRYLIKTRGQQVTLSCSPISGHRSVSWYQQTPGQGLQFLFEYFSETQRNKGNFPGRFSGRQFSNSRSEMNVSTLELGDSALYLCASTPSAGAAYEQYFGPGTRLTVT.

This clone was observed a few times. The gene calls are TRBV28 and TRBJ1-2, with D maybe TRBD1 (5 bases). This CDR3 contains 14 residues. Per germline, CDR1 MDHEN and CDR2 SYDVKM. The ends were cut back, 8 bases at V and 1 base at J, with 14 bases in the middle. CDR3 DNA: TGTGCCAGCGGACGGGGTCAGGGTAACTATGGCTACACCTTC. Protein sequence: CASGRGQGNYGYTF.

This rearrangement joins TRBV5-1 to TRBJ1-3, with a possible D match to TRBD1 (5 bases). Germline V gene lookup returns CDR1 SGHRS and CDR2 YFSETQ. Trimming cost V 4 bases and J 5 bases, with 28 bases left between them. CDR3 length equals 19 residues. CDR3 residues: CASSQTRRGMGLCRNTIYF. DNA of the CDR3: TGCGCCAGCAGCCAAACGAGGAGGGGCATGGGACTGTGTAGAAACACCATATATTTT.

The chain recombines TRBV7-9 with TRBJ2-1; 11 nucleotides line up with TRBD2. V was pared by 7 bases and J by 6 bases, with 5 bases of the junction left unmatched. Germline values: CDR1 SEHNR, CDR2 FQNEAQ (reference sequence). This CDR3 comprises 14 residues. The CDR3 spells CASIPGLAANEQFF. The CDR3 DNA is TGTGCCAGCATACCGGGACTAGCGGCCAATGAGCAGTTCTTC.

V gene TRBV30 combines with J gene TRBJ2-2; 7 bases are shared with TRBD2. The CDR3 runs to 15 residues. CDR1 and CDR2 (germline): GTSNPN, SVGIG (reference sequence). V shed 8 bases, J shed 2 bases, and the junction held 11 bases outside the gene matches. CDR3 loop: CASSRLAINTGELFF. The DNA of the CDR3 is TGTGCCAGTTCTAGACTAGCAATTAACACCGGGGAGCTGTTTTTT. The entire variable domain, with the rest obtained from reference TRBV30 and TRBJ2-2, is as follows: SQTIHQWPATLVQPVGSPLSLECTVEGTSNPNLYWYRQAAGRGLQLLFYSVGIGQISSEVPQNLSASRPQDRQFILSSKKLLLSDSGFYLCASSRLAINTGELFFGEGSRLTVL.

The chain recombines TRBV28 with TRBJ1-4; no clear D gene. CDR1 MDHEN and CDR2 SYDVKM come from the germline V gene. The CDR3 sequence is 14 residues long. V dropped 2 bases and J dropped 3 bases, with 7 bases sitting between them. The CDR3 nucleotides read TGTGCCAGCAGTTTAGTGGGTCCTAATGAAAAACTGTTTTTT. This gives the protein CASSLVGPNEKLFF.

J is TRBJ1-1 and V is TRBV27, with a possible D match to TRBD1 (5 bases). The CDR3 runs to 16 residues. V was trimmed by 0 bases and J by 1 base, leaving 12 bases between them. Germline V gene lookup returns CDR1 MNHEY and CDR2 SMNVEV (reference sequence). CDR3: CASSLSNRKTNTEAFF. In DNA form, the CDR3 reads TGTGCCAGCAGTTTATCGAACAGGAAAACGAACACTGAAGCTTTCTTT.

This clone was recorded once. A junction end diverges from the germline sequence, so it may reflect a read error. This chain links TRBV7-7 with TRBJ2-2; tentative D call: TRBD2 (6 bases). The germline V gene encodes CDR1 SSHAT and CDR2 FNYEAQ (reference sequence). CDR3 length: 15 amino acids. The CDR3: CASSLGGANTGELFF. The CDR3, as DNA: TGTGCTAGCAGCTTAGGAGGGGCGAACACCGGGGAGCTGTTTTTT.